A selection of T cell receptor beta chains follows, all from one sample in a study of blood T cell repertoires in COVID-19. The table came from immunoSEQ multiplex PCR; TCRdb's copy has only in-frame clones and leaves some out. The table includes about 310,000 clones, about 88% detected once. Sequenced input: PBMCs or T cells enriched from blood (not recorded which). The origin of the receptors is a woman between 40 and 55 years old who had recovered from COVID-19. Both conserved end residues are part of each CDR3. Fields, in order: D gene, J gene, CDR3 length, V gene, clone size, CDR3 protein, CDR3 DNA. D genes are given only for firm matches. The size field is filled for only some rows; it gives once, few, many or a size class.

D gene: NA
J gene: TRBJ2-5
CDR3 length: 13
V gene: TRBV19
clone size: NA
CDR3 protein: CASSIPPSETQYF
CDR3 DNA: TGTGCCAGTAGTATCCCCCCCAGTGAGACCCAGTACTTC

D gene: TRBD2
J gene: TRBJ2-5
CDR3 length: 15
V gene: TRBV18
clone size: NA
CDR3 protein: CASSGTSDIGETQYF
CDR3 DNA: TGTGCCAGCTCAGGGACTAGCGACATCGGAGAGACCCAGTACTTC

D gene: TRBD2
J gene: TRBJ2-1
CDR3 length: 17
V gene: TRBV7-9
clone size: NA
CDR3 protein: CASSLARVAGDYNEQFF
CDR3 DNA: TGTGCCAGCAGCTTAGCGCGAGTGGCGGGGGACTACAATGAGCAGTTCTTC

D gene: TRBD1
J gene: TRBJ1-2
CDR3 length: 14
V gene: TRBV28
clone size: NA
CDR3 protein: CASKTRDSHPGYTF
CDR3 DNA: TGTGCCAGCAAGACACGGGACAGTCACCCTGGCTACACCTTC

D gene: NA
J gene: TRBJ1-1
CDR3 length: 13
V gene: TRBV24-1
clone size: NA
CDR3 protein: CATRRGLNTEAFF
CDR3 DNA: TGTGCCACCAGGAGGGGGTTGAACACTGAAGCTTTCTTT

D gene: TRBD2
J gene: TRBJ2-3
CDR3 length: 16
V gene: TRBV5-8
clone size: once
CDR3 protein: CASSLELAGSTDTQYF
CDR3 DNA: TGTGCCAGCAGCTTGGAGTTAGCGGGTAGCACAGATACGCAGTATTTT

D gene: TRBD2
J gene: TRBJ2-1
CDR3 length: 20
V gene: TRBV4-2
clone size: once
CDR3 protein: CASSHRPGLAGGPPYNEQFF
CDR3 DNA: TGTGCCAGCAGCCACCGACCGGGACTAGCGGGAGGGCCCCCCTACAATGAGCAGTTCTTC

D gene: TRBD2
J gene: TRBJ2-1
CDR3 length: 13
V gene: TRBV12-5
clone size: NA
CDR3 protein: CASGLEAGGEQFF
CDR3 DNA: TGTGCTAGTGGTTTGGAAGCGGGAGGAGAGCAGTTCTTC

D gene: NA
J gene: TRBJ1-3
CDR3 length: 14
V gene: TRBV7-9
clone size: NA
CDR3 protein: CASSAGNSGNTIYF
CDR3 DNA: TGTGCCAGCAGCGCAGGCAACTCTGGAAACACCATATATTTT

D gene: TRBD1
J gene: TRBJ2-1
CDR3 length: 14
V gene: TRBV7-8
clone size: NA
CDR3 protein: CASSVDRSYNEQFF
CDR3 DNA: TGTGCCAGCAGCGTGGACAGGTCCTACAATGAGCAGTTCTTC

D gene: NA
J gene: TRBJ1-2
CDR3 length: 12
V gene: TRBV29-1
clone size: many
CDR3 protein: CSVSGGNYGYTF
CDR3 DNA: TGCAGCGTGAGTGGCGGGAACTATGGCTACACCTTC

D gene: TRBD2
J gene: TRBJ2-7
CDR3 length: 14
V gene: TRBV19
clone size: NA
CDR3 protein: CASSPGTTDYEQYF
CDR3 DNA: TGTGCCAGTAGCCCCGGGACTACCGACTACGAGCAGTACTTC

D gene: TRBD1
J gene: TRBJ1-6
CDR3 length: 17
V gene: TRBV24-1
clone size: NA
CDR3 protein: CATSTWPRQGRNSPLHF
CDR3 DNA: TGTGCCACCAGTACTTGGCCCCGACAGGGGAGGAATTCACCCCTCCACTTT

D gene: TRBD2
J gene: TRBJ2-1
CDR3 length: 15
V gene: TRBV10-3
clone size: few
CDR3 protein: CAISASSGLGNEQFF
CDR3 DNA: TGTGCCATCAGTGCCTCTAGCGGACTGGGAAATGAGCAGTTCTTC

D gene: NA
J gene: TRBJ1-2
CDR3 length: 16
V gene: TRBV6-6
clone size: NA
CDR3 protein: CASSSQAGVKPYGYTF
CDR3 DNA: TGTGCCAGCAGTTCCCAGGCGGGGGTAAAACCCTATGGCTACACCTTC

D gene: NA
J gene: TRBJ1-2
CDR3 length: 15
V gene: TRBV3-1/TRBV3-2
clone size: NA
CDR3 protein: CASSQEDGLPHGYTF
CDR3 DNA: TGTGCCAGCAGCCAAGAAGACGGACTACCGCATGGCTACACCTTC

D gene: TRBD2
J gene: TRBJ2-7
CDR3 length: 17
V gene: TRBV6-4
clone size: NA
CDR3 protein: CASHKGPGGRYLREQYF
CDR3 DNA: TGTGCCAGCCACAAGGGCCCTGGCGGGAGGTACCTACGGGAGCAGTACTTC

D gene: TRBD1
J gene: TRBJ2-3
CDR3 length: 14
V gene: TRBV10-3
clone size: NA
CDR3 protein: CAIQGQGAGDTQYF
CDR3 DNA: TGTGCCATCCAAGGACAGGGGGCGGGGGATACGCAGTATTTT

D gene: TRBD1
J gene: TRBJ1-5
CDR3 length: 15
V gene: TRBV28
clone size: NA
CDR3 protein: CASSLQGAVGQPQHF
CDR3 DNA: TGTGCCAGCAGTTTACAGGGGGCGGTAGGTCAGCCCCAGCATTTT

D gene: TRBD2
J gene: TRBJ2-2
CDR3 length: 16
V gene: TRBV5-1
clone size: NA
CDR3 protein: CASSPFGGRATGELFF
CDR3 DNA: TGCGCCAGCAGCCCCTTTGGCGGGAGAGCCACCGGGGAGCTGTTTTTT

D gene: NA
J gene: TRBJ2-1
CDR3 length: 14
V gene: TRBV5-8
clone size: NA
CDR3 protein: CASREIGGYNEQFF
CDR3 DNA: TGTGCCAGCAGGGAAATAGGAGGGTACAATGAGCAGTTCTTC

D gene: TRBD2
J gene: TRBJ2-7
CDR3 length: 15
V gene: TRBV11-2
clone size: NA
CDR3 protein: CASRFRTSGSYEQYF
CDR3 DNA: TGTGCCAGCAGATTCCGGACTAGCGGGTCCTACGAGCAGTACTTC

D gene: TRBD2
J gene: TRBJ2-2
CDR3 length: 18
V gene: TRBV29-1
clone size: NA
CDR3 protein: CSVGLAGVHPLVAGELFF
CDR3 DNA: TGCAGCGTGGGACTAGCGGGGGTACATCCCCTCGTCGCCGGGGAGCTGTTTTTT

D gene: TRBD2
J gene: TRBJ2-1
CDR3 length: 14
V gene: TRBV18
clone size: NA
CDR3 protein: CASSRLAGENEQFF
CDR3 DNA: TGTGCCAGCTCAAGGCTAGCGGGGGAAAATGAGCAGTTCTTC

D gene: TRBD2
J gene: TRBJ2-3
CDR3 length: 16
V gene: TRBV9
clone size: NA
CDR3 protein: CASSVLAGRGTDTQYF
CDR3 DNA: TGTGCCAGCAGCGTCCTAGCGGGGCGGGGCACAGATACGCAGTATTTT

D gene: TRBD1
J gene: TRBJ1-1
CDR3 length: 14
V gene: TRBV7-3
clone size: NA
CDR3 protein: CASSLGTVNTEAFF
CDR3 DNA: TGTGCCAGCAGCTTGGGGACAGTGAACACTGAAGCTTTCTTT

D gene: TRBD2
J gene: TRBJ2-7
CDR3 length: 21
V gene: TRBV28
clone size: NA
CDR3 protein: CASSLIGWAGKLAGGPGEQYF
CDR3 DNA: TGTGCCAGCAGTTTAATAGGTTGGGCAGGGAAGCTAGCGGGGGGGCCCGGGGAGCAGTACTTC

D gene: NA
J gene: TRBJ2-7
CDR3 length: 18
V gene: TRBV5-8
clone size: NA
CDR3 protein: CASSLDGGIFGGSYEQYF
CDR3 DNA: TGTGCCAGCAGCTTGGATGGGGGGATTTTTGGGGGTTCCTACGAGCAGTACTTC

D gene: NA
J gene: TRBJ1-2
CDR3 length: 11
V gene: TRBV6-1
clone size: once
CDR3 protein: CASSDVDFRAF
CDR3 DNA: TGTGCCAGCAGTGACGTGGACTTCCGAGCCTTC

D gene: TRBD1
J gene: TRBJ1-2
CDR3 length: 16
V gene: TRBV9
clone size: NA
CDR3 protein: CASSVRRVGGDDGYTF
CDR3 DNA: TGTGCCAGCAGCGTAAGAAGGGTAGGGGGCGATGATGGCTACACCTTC

D gene: NA
J gene: TRBJ1-1
CDR3 length: 12
V gene: TRBV19
clone size: once
CDR3 protein: CASSIDEGEAFF
CDR3 DNA: TGTGCCAGTAGTATAGATGAGGGTGAAGCTTTCTTT

D gene: NA
J gene: TRBJ1-2
CDR3 length: 13
V gene: TRBV3-1/TRBV3-2
clone size: once
CDR3 protein: CASSQGPILGYTF
CDR3 DNA: TGTGCCAGCAGCCAGGGGCCTATTCTGGGCTACACCTTC

D gene: NA
J gene: TRBJ2-7
CDR3 length: 11
V gene: TRBV6-5
clone size: few
CDR3 protein: CASSREGEQYF
CDR3 DNA: TGTGCCAGCAGCCGAGAGGGCGAGCAGTACTTC

D gene: TRBD1
J gene: TRBJ1-1
CDR3 length: 16
V gene: TRBV18
clone size: NA
CDR3 protein: CASSPDRGRKNTEAFF
CDR3 DNA: TGTGCCAGCTCACCGGACAGGGGGCGAAAGAACACTGAAGCTTTCTTT

D gene: NA
J gene: TRBJ2-1
CDR3 length: 12
V gene: TRBV5-1
clone size: NA
CDR3 protein: CASSTDPGERFF
CDR3 DNA: TGCGCCAGCAGCACAGACCCTGGGGAGCGGTTCTTC

D gene: NA
J gene: TRBJ2-1
CDR3 length: 13
V gene: TRBV5-1
clone size: NA
CDR3 protein: CASSENSYNEQFF
CDR3 DNA: TGCGCCAGCAGCGAGAACTCCTACAATGAGCAGTTCTTC

D gene: NA
J gene: TRBJ2-2
CDR3 length: 11
V gene: TRBV30
clone size: once
CDR3 protein: CAWRRTGELFF
CDR3 DNA: TGTGCCTGGAGGCGCACCGGGGAGCTGTTTTTT

D gene: TRBD1
J gene: TRBJ1-1
CDR3 length: 17
V gene: TRBV28
clone size: NA
CDR3 protein: CASSLSNSRGRLSEAFF
CDR3 DNA: TGTGCCAGCAGTTTATCGAATTCCAGGGGGAGGCTAAGTGAAGCTTTCTTT

D gene: NA
J gene: TRBJ2-5
CDR3 length: 14
V gene: TRBV18
clone size: NA
CDR3 protein: CASSPGDNGETQYF
CDR3 DNA: TGTGCCAGCTCACCTGGGGACAACGGGGAGACCCAGTACTTC

D gene: NA
J gene: TRBJ2-1
CDR3 length: 16
V gene: TRBV27
clone size: NA
CDR3 protein: CASPLPQGGSYNEQFF
CDR3 DNA: TGTGCCAGCCCACTACCACAGGGTGGATCCTACAATGAGCAGTTCTTC

D gene: NA
J gene: TRBJ1-6
CDR3 length: 11
V gene: TRBV6-5
clone size: NA
CDR3 protein: CATGNNSPLHF
CDR3 DNA: TGTGCCACGGGAAATAATTCACCCCTCCACTTT

D gene: TRBD1
J gene: TRBJ1-2
CDR3 length: 16
V gene: TRBV18
clone size: NA
CDR3 protein: CASSPGGTGRIYGYTF
CDR3 DNA: TGTGCCAGCTCACCAGGGGGGACAGGGAGGATCTATGGCTACACCTTC

D gene: TRBD1
J gene: TRBJ2-6
CDR3 length: 18
V gene: TRBV3-1/TRBV3-2
clone size: NA
CDR3 protein: CASSLTGNELSGANVLTF
CDR3 DNA: TGTGCCAGCAGCCTGACAGGGAACGAACTCTCTGGGGCCAACGTCCTGACTTTC

D gene: NA
J gene: TRBJ1-5
CDR3 length: 10
V gene: TRBV27
clone size: NA
CDR3 protein: CPGLNQPQHF
CDR3 DNA: TGCCCGGGACTGAATCAGCCCCAGCATTTT

D gene: NA
J gene: TRBJ2-3
CDR3 length: 14
V gene: TRBV7-3
clone size: NA
CDR3 protein: CASSAYRVSGTQYF
CDR3 DNA: TGTGCCAGCAGCGCGTACAGGGTATCCGGTACGCAGTATTTT

D gene: NA
J gene: TRBJ2-5
CDR3 length: 15
V gene: TRBV9
clone size: NA
CDR3 protein: CASSAESRNLETQYF
CDR3 DNA: TGTGCCAGCAGCGCGGAGTCTAGAAATCTAGAGACCCAGTACTTC

D gene: TRBD1
J gene: TRBJ1-1
CDR3 length: 13
V gene: TRBV12-3/TRBV12-4
clone size: NA
CDR3 protein: CASSLWDRDEAFF
CDR3 DNA: TGTGCCAGCAGTTTATGGGACAGGGATGAAGCTTTCTTT

D gene: NA
J gene: TRBJ1-6
CDR3 length: 16
V gene: TRBV7-2
clone size: NA
CDR3 protein: CASSLEPSSYNSPLHF
CDR3 DNA: TGTGCCAGCAGCTTAGAACCGAGCTCCTATAATTCACCCCTCCACTTT

D gene: NA
J gene: TRBJ2-1
CDR3 length: 11
V gene: TRBV28
clone size: NA
CDR3 protein: CASRADHEQFF
CDR3 DNA: TGTGCCAGCAGGGCAGATCATGAGCAGTTCTTC

D gene: NA
J gene: TRBJ2-1
CDR3 length: 15
V gene: TRBV25-1
clone size: NA
CDR3 protein: CASSEWAGSYNEQFF
CDR3 DNA: TGTGCCAGCAGTGAATGGGCAGGGTCCTACAATGAGCAGTTCTTC

D gene: TRBD1
J gene: TRBJ1-1
CDR3 length: 15
V gene: TRBV28
clone size: once
CDR3 protein: CASSPLRDRRTEAFF
CDR3 DNA: TGTGCCAGCAGTCCACTCCGGGACAGGAGGACTGAAGCTTTCTTT

D gene: TRBD1
J gene: TRBJ1-4
CDR3 length: 11
V gene: TRBV24-1
clone size: NA
CDR3 protein: CATSDFDRGFF
CDR3 DNA: TGTGCCACCAGTGATTTTGACAGGGGCTTTTTT

D gene: NA
J gene: TRBJ2-1
CDR3 length: 13
V gene: TRBV4-3
clone size: NA
CDR3 protein: CASSQEYRNEQFF
CDR3 DNA: TGCGCCAGCAGCCAAGAATACAGGAATGAGCAGTTCTTC

D gene: TRBD2
J gene: TRBJ2-1
CDR3 length: 19
V gene: TRBV4-1
clone size: NA
CDR3 protein: CASSQDLFGLAGGYNEQFF
CDR3 DNA: TGCGCCAGCAGCCAAGATTTATTTGGACTAGCGGGGGGGTACAATGAGCAGTTCTTC

D gene: NA
J gene: TRBJ1-4
CDR3 length: 14
V gene: TRBV18
clone size: NA
CDR3 protein: CASSPQGNQLKLFF
CDR3 DNA: TGTGCCAGCTCACCGCAGGGTAATCAGTTGAAACTGTTTTTT